The present T cell receptor beta chain was sequenced within a study of T cells after yellow fever vaccination. TCRdb re-called the 5' RACE reads with MiXCR, one entry per CDR3 protein. The profile shows 300,000 to 400,000 distinct CDR3 sequences, roughly 9.4% of them singletons. The CDR3 runs 17 residues. Germline lookup yields CDR1 SGDLS and CDR2 YYNGEE. Between the trimmed V and J ends, which lost 0 bases and 0 bases, there was a span of 15 bases. V usage is TRBV9 and J usage is TRBJ1-1; possibly TRBD1 for D (6 bases). The clonotype was recovered from a man aged 18-30 years who received the YFV17D yellow fever vaccine. Sample: PBMCs, taken on the day of the first yellow fever vaccination. CDR3 DNA: TGTGCCAGCAGCGTAGATCAGGGGCCTCCCCTGAACACTGAAGCTTTCTTT. It specifies CASSVDQGPPLNTEAFF.